Below, 29 T cell receptor beta chains from the same sample are listed, as sequenced in a study of cytomegalovirus exposure and HLA in healthy donors. Primers: 60 Vbeta forward and 13 Jbeta reverse. Here immunoSEQ multiplex PCR was the method, and the copy in TCRdb shows in-frame clones only, minus some. The sample lists more than 120,000 clones, around 78% occurring once. The sample taken for sequencing was PBMCs. The origin of the receptors is a woman aged 40 to 55 in good health and CMV-seropositive.

This sequence joins TRBV6-5 and TRBJ2-5, with 13 bases fitting TRBD2. There are 14 residues in the CDR3. In germline, CDR1 is MNHEY, CDR2 SVGAGI. Trimming cost V 9 bases and J 5 bases; bases outside gene matches: 6. CDR3 sequence: CASSTSGRPETQYF. The CDR3 DNA follows: TGTGCCAGTTCGACTAGCGGGAGGCCGGAGACCCAGTACTTC.

The chain uses TRBV5-4 and TRBJ2-7; 9 nucleotides align to TRBD2. V was pared by 3 bases and J by 1 base, with 5 bases of the junction left unmatched. The CDR3 is 15 amino acids. Germline loops: CDR1 SGHNT, CDR2 YYREEE (reference sequence). This CDR3 is CASSSKTSGSYEQYF. In DNA, the CDR3 is TGTGCCAGCAGCTCAAAGACTAGCGGTTCCTACGAGCAGTACTTC.

This clone was observed a single time. The V gene is TRBV4-1, the J gene TRBJ2-7; the match to TRBD2 covers 10 bases. Losses at the gene ends were 1 base for V and 4 bases for J; bases not matched to a gene: 4. There are 15 residues in the CDR3. Per the germline V gene, CDR1 is MGHRA and CDR2 is YSYEKL. The CDR3 is CASSQAQREGYEQYF. In nucleotides, the CDR3 is TGCGCCAGCAGCCAAGCACAGCGGGAGGGGTACGAGCAGTACTTC.

V and J are TRBV28 and TRBJ2-2; D unresolved. The CDR3 is 14 amino acids. With 5 bases removed from V and 5 bases from J, the gap between germline ends came to 12 bases. CDR1 is MDHEN, CDR2 SYDVKM, per germline. The CDR3 protein is CASSSAGITGELFF. The CDR3 nucleotides are TGTGCCAGCAGTAGTGCAGGCATAACCGGGGAGCTGTTTTTT. The complete variable domain, with remaining parts taken from reference TRBV28 and TRBJ2-2, reads DVKVTQSSRYLVKRTGEKVFLECVQDMDHENMFWYRQDPGLGLRLIYFSYDVKMKEKGDIPEGYSVSREKKERFSLILESASTNQTSMYLCASSSAGITGELFFGEGSRLTVL.

This clone was recorded only once. The chain uses TRBV5-1 and TRBJ2-1; possibly TRBD1 for D (6 bases). The CDR3 is made up of 15 amino acids. Germline V gene data show CDR1 as SGHRS and CDR2 as YFSETQ. Trimming stripped 4 bases from V and 3 bases from J, with 14 bases between. CDR3 region: CASSLGAVGYNEQFF. Written as DNA, the CDR3 is TGCGCCAGCAGCCTGGGGGCTGTCGGCTACAATGAGCAGTTCTTC.

The chain couples TRBV5-1 to TRBJ1-1; a possible D gene is TRBD1 (5 bases). CDR1 SGHRS and CDR2 YFSETQ come from the germline V gene. The CDR3 is made up of 14 amino acids. V was cut by 0 bases and J by 5 bases, with 11 bases left in between. The CDR3 is CASSLVVGGTEAFF. The CDR3 DNA reads TGCGCCAGCAGCTTGGTTGTCGGGGGAACTGAAGCTTTCTTT.

This clone appeared a single time. This chain uses TRBV5-1 with TRBJ1-5; D ambiguous. The CDR3 is 15 amino acids. V lost 0 bases to trimming and J lost 5 bases, with 12 bases between them. Germline CDR1 SGHRS, CDR2 YFSETQ. This CDR3 is CASSLGSGAHQPQHF. The CDR3 DNA is TGCGCCAGCAGCTTGGGGTCAGGCGCACATCAGCCCCAGCATTTT.

A few counts support this clone. The gene calls are TRBV10-1 and TRBJ1-1; no clear D. The CDR3 has 13 amino acids. Trimming removed 5 bases from V and 0 bases from J, with 7 bases in between. The germline V gene encodes CDR1 WNHNN and CDR2 SYGVQD (reference sequence). This chain's CDR3 is CASSLALNTEAFF. The CDR3 DNA follows: TGCGCCAGCAGTCTGGCCCTGAACACTGAAGCTTTCTTT.

This chain links TRBV7-9 with TRBJ2-1, with 7 nucleotides matching TRBD1. CDR1 and CDR2 from the germline V gene are SEHNR and FQNEAQ (reference sequence). CDR3 length: 14 residues. With 4 bases clipped from V and 9 bases from J, the junction kept 9 bases outside the gene matches. The CDR3 DNA is TGTGCCAGCAGCTACACAGGGGCCGAGGTTGAGCAGTTCTTC. Translated, it gives CASSYTGAEVEQFF. Based on the CDR3 plus reference TRBV7-9 and TRBJ2-1, the full variable domain is DTGVSQNPRHKITKRGQNVTFRCDPISEHNRLYWYRQTLGQGPEFLTYFQNEAQLEKSRLLSDRFSAERPKGSFSTLEIQRTEQGDSAMYLCASSYTGAEVEQFFGPGTRLTVL.

The V call is TRBV9, the J call TRBJ2-2; D is ambiguous. V was clipped by 2 bases and J by 1 base, with 9 bases between them. This CDR3 comprises 15 residues. Germline V gene data show CDR1 as SGDLS and CDR2 as YYNGEE. CDR3 nucleotides: TGTGCCAGCAGCGTTGGAGAGTGGAACACCGGGGAGCTGTTTTTT. It is translated as CASSVGEWNTGELFF.

J is TRBJ2-7 and V is TRBV2; D is uncertain. There are 12 residues in the CDR3. V shed 4 bases and J shed 6 bases, with 10 bases lying between them. CDR1 is SNHLY and CDR2 is FYNNEI in the germline V gene. In nucleotides, the CDR3 is TGTGCCAGCAGTGTGCTCGGCGGCGAGCAGTACTTC. This encodes CASSVLGGEQYF.

This sequence joins TRBV4-2 and TRBJ2-3; 9 bases are shared with TRBD1. The ends lost 5 bases at V and 5 bases at J; junction bases unmatched: 5. Germline values: CDR1 LGHNA, CDR2 YNFKEQ. The CDR3 consists of 14 residues. The CDR3 nucleotides are TGTGCCAGCAGCTTCGGGACAGGGAAAGATACGCAGTATTTT. Its protein product is CASSFGTGKDTQYF.

The chain couples TRBV5-4 to TRBJ2-2; 8 nucleotides agree with TRBD2. After removal of 4 bases from V and 7 bases from J, the junction contained 12 bases not matched to a gene. Germline lookup yields CDR1 SGHNT and CDR2 YYREEE (reference sequence). This CDR3 has 16 residues. The CDR3 protein is CASSPVNGRAVGELFF. CDR3 bases: TGTGCCAGCAGCCCCGTGAACGGGAGGGCTGTCGGGGAGCTGTTTTTT.

J is TRBJ1-2 and V is TRBV29-1; TRBD1 is a possible D gene (6 bases). Looked up from germline, CDR1 is SQVTM and CDR2 is ANQGSEA. Trimming took off 1 base at V and 2 bases at J, with 11 bases between the two ends. This CDR3 has 14 residues. The CDR3 is CSVEGKDRNYGYTF. In DNA, the CDR3 is TGCAGCGTTGAAGGGAAAGACAGGAACTATGGCTACACCTTC.

This clone has a handful of counts. The J gene is TRBJ2-2, the V gene TRBV7-6; D is possibly TRBD2 (5 bases). Looked up from germline, CDR1 is SGHVS and CDR2 is FNYEAQ. The CDR3 has 13 residues. Trimming cost V 8 bases and J 6 bases, with 13 bases left between them. CDR3 amino acids: CASRVAMAGELFF. In DNA, the CDR3 is TGTGCCAGCCGAGTAGCGATGGCCGGGGAGCTGTTTTTT.

The V call is TRBV5-1, the J call TRBJ2-7; 8 nucleotides agree with TRBD1. Germline V lookup: CDR1 SGHRS, CDR2 YFSETQ. With 0 bases clipped from V and 7 bases from J, the junction kept 6 bases outside the gene matches. CDR3 length: 14 amino acids. The CDR3 reads CASSLGQGRREQYF. DNA for the CDR3: TGCGCCAGCAGCTTGGGACAGGGGCGGAGGGAGCAGTACTTC.

The genes are TRBV5-4 and TRBJ2-1; D might be TRBD2 (6 bases). CDR3 length: 13 amino acids. Looked up from germline, CDR1 is SGHNT and CDR2 is YYREEE (reference sequence). V lost 4 bases to trimming and J lost 7 bases, with 12 bases between them. As DNA, the CDR3 is TGTGCCAGCAGCCAGATAGCGGCGAATGAGCAGTTCTTC. It translates to CASSQIAANEQFF.

Worth noting for this clone: At one boundary the junction diverges from the germline segment, which might be a read error. The chain joins TRBV4-1 to TRBJ2-3; maybe TRBD2 (6 bases). This CDR3 contains 14 residues. Germline V gene sequence: CDR1 MGHRA, CDR2 YSYEKL. CDR3 sequence: CASSQPTAGTPWDF. The DNA for the CDR3 is TGCGCCAGCAGCCAACCTACTGCGGGGACTCCCTGGGATTTT.

This clone was detected only a few times. The chain recombines TRBV11-2 with TRBJ1-5; 8 bases are a match to TRBD1. CDR1 and CDR2 (germline): SGHAT, FQNNGV. Trimming at V came to 5 bases and at J to 9 bases, leaving 9 bases not matched to a gene. CDR3 length: 14 amino acids. The CDR3 nucleotides read TGTGCCAGCAGCCCGGGGACAGGAGGAATGCCCCAGCATTTT. It codes for CASSPGTGGMPQHF.

The V gene is TRBV2, the J gene TRBJ2-7, with D unclear. Trimming left V 3 bases short and J 1 base short, with 13 bases between. CDR1 is SNHLY and CDR2 is FYNNEI in the germline V gene. The CDR3 totals 15 residues. The CDR3 DNA follows: TGTGCCAGCAGTGAGAATCCCACGAGGTCCTACGAGCAGTACTTC. Translated: CASSENPTRSYEQYF.

The genes are TRBV19 and TRBJ1-4; D might be TRBD1 (5 bases). The V and J ends lost 3 bases and 0 bases respectively, with 17 bases between them. Germline lookup yields CDR1 LNHDA and CDR2 SQIVND (reference sequence). There are 18 residues in the CDR3. CDR3 coding DNA: TGTGCCAGTAGTATCGGCGGGGGTTGGCGCGCAACTAATGAAAAACTGTTTTTT. Translation: CASSIGGGWRATNEKLFF.

The DNA for the CDR3 is TGTGCCAGCAGCTTAGCCCCACTAGCGGGGGAGTCGTATTTT. Protein: CASSLAPLAGESYF. The rearrangement links TRBV7-2 to TRBJ2-3; 11 bases fit TRBD2. CDR3 size: 14 residues. Per the germline V gene, CDR1 is SGHTA and CDR2 is FQGNSA. V was clipped by 0 bases and J by 14 bases; unmatched bases: 7.

The V gene is TRBV29-1, the J gene TRBJ2-3; TRBD2 agrees at 14 bases. CDR3 length: 18 amino acids. Per germline, CDR1 SQVTM and CDR2 ANQGSEA. J lost 7 bases, V lost 5 bases, and 17 bases had no gene match. The CDR3 protein is CSVLGTSGRRGGGNTQYF. CDR3 DNA sequence: TGCAGCGTTCTTGGGACTAGCGGGAGAAGAGGGGGGGGGAATACGCAGTATTTT.

The rearrangement joins TRBV29-1 to TRBJ2-3; 8 bases are shared with TRBD2. From germline, CDR1 is SQVTM and CDR2 ANQGSEA. V was clipped by 1 base and J by 0 bases; unmatched bases: 9. The CDR3 is 17 residues long. As DNA, the CDR3 is TGCAGCGTTGAAGGCCTAGCGGGTCGCTCTAGCACAGATACGCAGTATTTT. This translates into CSVEGLAGRSSTDTQYF.

This clone has just one count. This chain connects TRBV18 to TRBJ1-5; D is uncertain. The germline V gene encodes CDR1 KGHSH and CDR2 LQKENI. The V and J ends lost 5 bases and 4 bases respectively, with 6 bases between them. The CDR3 sequence is 12 residues long. The CDR3 nucleotides are TGTGCCAGCTCAATTCAAAATCAGCCCCAGCATTTT. It is translated as CASSIQNQPQHF. Filled out from reference TRBV18 and TRBJ1-5, the complete variable domain reads NAGVMQNPRHLVRRRGQEARLRCSPMKGHSHVYWYRQLPEEGLKFMVYLQKENIIDESGMPKERFSAEFPKEGPSILRIQQVVRGDSAAYFCASSIQNQPQHFGDGTRLSIL.

Concerning this clone itself: A junction boundary mismatches the germline segment, possibly from a read error. The chain couples TRBV19 to TRBJ1-1; 8 bases agree with TRBD1. The CDR3 runs 14 residues. The germline V gene has CDR1 LNHDA and CDR2 SQIVND (reference sequence). The CDR3 loop reads CASSIPTPGQEQRF. CDR3 DNA sequence: TGTGCCAGTAGTATACCTACTCCGGGACAGGAACAGAGATTT.

V and J are TRBV10-3 and TRBJ2-6; the D gene is possibly TRBD2 (7 bases). Germline-derived CDR1 and CDR2 are ENHRY and SYGVKD. This CDR3 is 16 amino acids long. V lost 11 bases and J lost 3, with 20 bases in between. The CDR3 region has the DNA TGTGCCTCGGGGGGAAAGGGGGGCGGTGGGGCCAACGTCCTGACTTTC. Translation gives CASGGKGGGGANVLTF.

This chain uses TRBV7-2 with TRBJ2-3, with D possibly being TRBD1 (5 bases). There are 15 residues in the CDR3. CDR1 and CDR2 from the germline V gene are SGHTA and FQGNSA. Trimming left V 0 bases short and J 0 bases short, with 7 bases between. The CDR3 here is CASSLAAGSTDTQYF. The CDR3 DNA reads as TGTGCCAGCAGCTTAGCGGCAGGGAGCACAGATACGCAGTATTTT. The full variable domain, in which reference TRBV7-2 and TRBJ2-3 provide the parts outside the CDR3, is GAGVSQSPSNKVTEKGKDVELRCDPISGHTALYWYRQSLGQGLEFLIYFQGNSAPDKSGLPSDRFSAERTGGSVSTLTIQRTQQEDSAVYLCASSLAAGSTDTQYFGPGTRLTVL.

The chain carries TRBV4-1 and TRBJ2-7, with TRBD2 matching over 10 bases. The CDR3 consists of 15 residues. Germline lookup yields CDR1 MGHRA and CDR2 YSYEKL. The V segment lost 3 bases and the J segment 1 base; nucleotides outside the gene matches: 3. The CDR3 region is CASSQASGSSYEQYF. The CDR3 DNA reads TGCGCCAGCAGCCAGGCTAGCGGGAGTTCCTACGAGCAGTACTTC.